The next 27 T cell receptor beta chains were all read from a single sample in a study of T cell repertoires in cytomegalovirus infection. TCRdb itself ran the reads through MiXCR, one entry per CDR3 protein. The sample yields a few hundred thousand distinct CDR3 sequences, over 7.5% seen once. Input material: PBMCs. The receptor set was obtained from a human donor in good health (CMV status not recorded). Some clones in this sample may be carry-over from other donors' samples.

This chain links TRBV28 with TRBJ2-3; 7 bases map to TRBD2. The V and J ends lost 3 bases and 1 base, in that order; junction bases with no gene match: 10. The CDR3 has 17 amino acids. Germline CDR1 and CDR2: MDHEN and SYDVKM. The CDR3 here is CASSFPLEAGGTDTQYF. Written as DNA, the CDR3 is TGTGCCAGCAGTTTTCCATTAGAGGCGGGAGGCACAGATACGCAGTATTTT.

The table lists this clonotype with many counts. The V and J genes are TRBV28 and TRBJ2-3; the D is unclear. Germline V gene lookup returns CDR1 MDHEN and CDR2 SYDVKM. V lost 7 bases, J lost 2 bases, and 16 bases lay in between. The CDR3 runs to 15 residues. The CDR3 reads CASTSNERVTDTQYF. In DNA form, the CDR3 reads TGTGCCAGCACCTCGAATGAGCGTGTCACAGATACGCAGTATTTT.

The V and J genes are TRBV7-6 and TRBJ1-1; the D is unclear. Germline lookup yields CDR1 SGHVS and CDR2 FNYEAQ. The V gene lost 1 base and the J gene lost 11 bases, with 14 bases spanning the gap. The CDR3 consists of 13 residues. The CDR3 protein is CASSLGLLEGAFF. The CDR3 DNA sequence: TGTGCCAGCAGCTTAGGTTTACTTGAAGGCGCTTTCTTT. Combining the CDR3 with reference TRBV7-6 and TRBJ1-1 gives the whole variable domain GAGVSQSPRYKVTKRGQDVALRCDPISGHVSLYWYRQALGQGPEFLTYFNYEAQQDKSGLPNDRFSAERPEGSISTLTIQRTEQRDSAMYRCASSLGLLEGAFFGQGTRLTVV.

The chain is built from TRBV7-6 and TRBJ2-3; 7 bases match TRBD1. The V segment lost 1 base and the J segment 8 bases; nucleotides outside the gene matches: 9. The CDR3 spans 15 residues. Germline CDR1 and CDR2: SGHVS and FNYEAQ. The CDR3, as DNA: TGTGCCAGCAGCTTAGGGGGGCCTCGACAGGGTACGCAGTATTTT. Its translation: CASSLGGPRQGTQYF.

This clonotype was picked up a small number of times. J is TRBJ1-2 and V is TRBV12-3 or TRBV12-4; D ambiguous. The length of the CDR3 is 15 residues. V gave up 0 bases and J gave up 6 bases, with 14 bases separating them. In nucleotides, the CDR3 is TGTGCCAGCAGTTTAGCGGCATGGGAGGGCCATGGCTACACCTTC. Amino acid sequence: CASSLAAWEGHGYTF.

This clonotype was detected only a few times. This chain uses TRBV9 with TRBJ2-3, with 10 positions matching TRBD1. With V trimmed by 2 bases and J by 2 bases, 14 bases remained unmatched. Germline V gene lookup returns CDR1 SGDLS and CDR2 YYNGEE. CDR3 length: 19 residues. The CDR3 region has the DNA TGTGCCAGCAGCGTCGGGACAGGGGTCCCCAGAAGGAACACAGATACGCAGTATTTT. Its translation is CASSVGTGVPRRNTDTQYF.

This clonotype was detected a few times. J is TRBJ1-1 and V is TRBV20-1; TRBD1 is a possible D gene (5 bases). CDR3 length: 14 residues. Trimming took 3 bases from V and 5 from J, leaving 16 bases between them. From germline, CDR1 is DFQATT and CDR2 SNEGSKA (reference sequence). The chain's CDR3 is CSASGAGGWTEAFF. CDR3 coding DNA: TGCAGTGCTAGTGGGGCGGGGGGGTGGACTGAAGCTTTCTTT.

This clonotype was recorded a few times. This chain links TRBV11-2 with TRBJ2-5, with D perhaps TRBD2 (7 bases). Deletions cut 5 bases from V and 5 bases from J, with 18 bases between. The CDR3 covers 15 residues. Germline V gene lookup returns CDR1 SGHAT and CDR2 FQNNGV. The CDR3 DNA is TGTGCCAGCAGCCCCCTCCGGGGGGCGGGGGAGACCCAGTACTTC. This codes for CASSPLRGAGETQYF.

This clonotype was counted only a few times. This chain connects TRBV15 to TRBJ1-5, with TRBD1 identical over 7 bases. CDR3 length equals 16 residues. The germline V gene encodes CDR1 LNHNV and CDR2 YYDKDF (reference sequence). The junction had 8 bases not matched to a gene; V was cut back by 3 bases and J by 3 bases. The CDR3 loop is CATSRRMGQFNQPQHF. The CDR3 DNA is TGTGCCACCAGCAGGAGGATGGGACAGTTCAATCAGCCCCAGCATTTT.

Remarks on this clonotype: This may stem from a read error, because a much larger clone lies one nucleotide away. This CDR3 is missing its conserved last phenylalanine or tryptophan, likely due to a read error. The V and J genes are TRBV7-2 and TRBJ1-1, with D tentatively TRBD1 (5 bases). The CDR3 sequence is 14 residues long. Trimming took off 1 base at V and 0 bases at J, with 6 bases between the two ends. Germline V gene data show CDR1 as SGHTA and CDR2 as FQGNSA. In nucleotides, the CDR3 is TGTGCCAGCAGCTTAGGGGGGGTGAACACTGAAGCTTTCCTT. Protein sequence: CASSLGGVNTEAFL.

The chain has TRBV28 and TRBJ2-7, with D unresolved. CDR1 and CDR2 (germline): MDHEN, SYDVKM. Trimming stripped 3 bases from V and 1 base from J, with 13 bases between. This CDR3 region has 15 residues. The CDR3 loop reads CASSFYRGSSYEQYF. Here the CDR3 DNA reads TGTGCCAGCAGTTTTTACCGTGGCAGTTCCTACGAGCAGTACTTC. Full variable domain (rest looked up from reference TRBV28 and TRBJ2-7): DVKVTQSSRYLVKRTGEKVFLECVQDMDHENMFWYRQDPGLGLRLIYFSYDVKMKEKGDIPEGYSVSREKKERFSLILESASTNQTSMYLCASSFYRGSSYEQYFGPGTRLTVT.

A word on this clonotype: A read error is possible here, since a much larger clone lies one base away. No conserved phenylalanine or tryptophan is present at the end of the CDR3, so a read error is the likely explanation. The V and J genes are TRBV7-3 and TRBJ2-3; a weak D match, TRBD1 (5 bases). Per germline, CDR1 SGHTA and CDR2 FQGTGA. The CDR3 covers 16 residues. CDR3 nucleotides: TGTGCCAGCAGCGTAACAGGTCCCCTGTTCACAGATACGCAGTATTAT. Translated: CASSVTGPLFTDTQYY.

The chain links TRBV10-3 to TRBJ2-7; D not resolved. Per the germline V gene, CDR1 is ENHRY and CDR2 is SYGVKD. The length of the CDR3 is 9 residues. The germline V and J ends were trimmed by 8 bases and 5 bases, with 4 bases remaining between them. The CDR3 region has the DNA TGTGCCATCTCGGACGAGCAGTACTTC. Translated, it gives CAISDEQYF.

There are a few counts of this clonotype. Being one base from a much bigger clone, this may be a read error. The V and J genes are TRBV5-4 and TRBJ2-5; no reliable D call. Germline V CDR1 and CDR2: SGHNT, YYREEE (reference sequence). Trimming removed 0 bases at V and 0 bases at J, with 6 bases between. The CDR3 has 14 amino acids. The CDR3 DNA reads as TGTGCCAGCAGCTTGGGACATTACCAAGAGACCCAGTACTTC. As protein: CASSLGHYQETQYF.

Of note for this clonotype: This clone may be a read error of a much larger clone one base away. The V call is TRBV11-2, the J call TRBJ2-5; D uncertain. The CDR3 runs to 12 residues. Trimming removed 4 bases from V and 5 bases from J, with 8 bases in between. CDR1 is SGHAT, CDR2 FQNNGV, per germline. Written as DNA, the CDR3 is TGTGCCAGCAGCTCCCCGGCGGAGACCCAGTACTTC. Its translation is CASSSPAETQYF.

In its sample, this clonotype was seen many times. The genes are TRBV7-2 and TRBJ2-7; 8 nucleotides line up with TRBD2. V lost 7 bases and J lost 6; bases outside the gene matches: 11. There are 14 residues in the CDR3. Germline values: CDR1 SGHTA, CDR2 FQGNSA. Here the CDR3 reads CASTPLGTRGEQYF. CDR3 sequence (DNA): TGTGCCAGCACCCCCCTCGGGACTAGGGGCGAGCAGTACTTC.

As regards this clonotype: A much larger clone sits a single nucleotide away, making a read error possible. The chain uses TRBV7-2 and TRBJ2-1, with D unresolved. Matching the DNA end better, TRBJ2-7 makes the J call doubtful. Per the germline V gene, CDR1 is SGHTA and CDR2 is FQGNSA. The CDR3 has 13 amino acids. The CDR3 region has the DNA TGTGCCAGCAGCTTAGGGAGTATCAATGAGCAGTACTTC. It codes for CASSLGSINEQYF.

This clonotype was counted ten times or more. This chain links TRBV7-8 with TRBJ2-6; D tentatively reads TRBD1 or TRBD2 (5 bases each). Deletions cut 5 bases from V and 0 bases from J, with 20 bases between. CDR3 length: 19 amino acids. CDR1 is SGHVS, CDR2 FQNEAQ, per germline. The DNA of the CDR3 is TGTGCCAGCAGCAATAAGGGGCCAGGGAGTCGCTCTGGGGCCAACGTCCTGACTTTC. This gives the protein CASSNKGPGSRSGANVLTF. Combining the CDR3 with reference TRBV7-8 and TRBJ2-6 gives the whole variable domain GAGVSQSPRYKVAKRGQDVALRCDPISGHVSLFWYQQALGQGPEFLTYFQNEAQLDKSGLPSDRFFAERPEGSVSTLKIQRTQQEDSAVYLCASSNKGPGSRSGANVLTFGAGSRLTVL.

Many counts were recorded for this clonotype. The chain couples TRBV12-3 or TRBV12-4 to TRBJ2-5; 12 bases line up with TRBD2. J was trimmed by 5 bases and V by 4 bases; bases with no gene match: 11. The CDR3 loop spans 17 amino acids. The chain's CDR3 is CASSSTPLAGGPETQYF. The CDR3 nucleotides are TGTGCCAGCAGTTCGACCCCCCTAGCGGGAGGGCCGGAGACCCAGTACTTC.

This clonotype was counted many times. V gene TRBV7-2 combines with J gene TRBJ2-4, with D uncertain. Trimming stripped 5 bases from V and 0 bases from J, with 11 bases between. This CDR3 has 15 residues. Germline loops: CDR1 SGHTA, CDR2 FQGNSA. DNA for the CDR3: TGTGCCAGCAGCCCCCAAGCGCTAGCCAAAAACATTCAGTACTTC. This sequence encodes CASSPQALAKNIQYF.

The CDR3 protein is CSAAGGTSAFYEQYF. DNA for the CDR3: TGCAGTGCTGCTGGGGGGACTAGCGCGTTTTACGAGCAGTACTTC. The gene calls are TRBV20-1 and TRBJ2-7; TRBD2 aligns across 10 bases. The CDR3 covers 15 residues. The germline V gene has CDR1 DFQATT and CDR2 SNEGSKA (reference sequence). V was pared by 5 bases and J by 4 bases, with 11 bases of the junction left unmatched.

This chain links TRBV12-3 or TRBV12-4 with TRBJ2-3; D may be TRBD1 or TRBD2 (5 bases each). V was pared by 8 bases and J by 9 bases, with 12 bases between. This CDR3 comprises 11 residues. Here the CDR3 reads CASSPWDTQYF. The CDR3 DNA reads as TGTGCCAGCTCCCCCTGGGACACGCAGTATTTT.

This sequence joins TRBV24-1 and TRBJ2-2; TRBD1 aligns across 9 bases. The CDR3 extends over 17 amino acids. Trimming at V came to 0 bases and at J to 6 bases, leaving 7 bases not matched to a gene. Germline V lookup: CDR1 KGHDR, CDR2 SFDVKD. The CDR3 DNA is TGTGCCACCAGTGATTTGGTCGGGACAGGGCAATCCGGGGAGCTGTTTTTT. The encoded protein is CATSDLVGTGQSGELFF.

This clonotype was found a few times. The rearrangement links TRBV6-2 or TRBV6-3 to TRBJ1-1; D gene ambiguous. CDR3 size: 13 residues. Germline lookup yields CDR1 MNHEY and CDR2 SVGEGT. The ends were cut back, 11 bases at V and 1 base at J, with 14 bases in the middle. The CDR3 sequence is CASRPPKNTEAFF. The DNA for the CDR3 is TGTGCCTCAAGGCCCCCAAAGAACACTGAAGCTTTCTTT.

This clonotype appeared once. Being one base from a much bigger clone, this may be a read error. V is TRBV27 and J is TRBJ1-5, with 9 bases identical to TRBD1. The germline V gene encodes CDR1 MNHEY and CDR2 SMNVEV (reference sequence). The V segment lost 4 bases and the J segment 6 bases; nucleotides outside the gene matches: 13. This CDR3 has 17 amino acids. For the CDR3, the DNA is TGTGCCAGCAGTTGGGACAGGGAATCCCCGAGGGGTCAGCCCCAGCATTTT. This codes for CASSWDRESPRGQPQHF.

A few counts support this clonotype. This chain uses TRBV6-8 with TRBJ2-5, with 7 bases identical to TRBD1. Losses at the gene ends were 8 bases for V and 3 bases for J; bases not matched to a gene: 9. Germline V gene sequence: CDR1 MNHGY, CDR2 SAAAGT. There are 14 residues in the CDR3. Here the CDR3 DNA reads TGTGCCAGCCCGTTTCGGGACAGCGAAGAGACCCAGTACTTC. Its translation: CASPFRDSEETQYF.

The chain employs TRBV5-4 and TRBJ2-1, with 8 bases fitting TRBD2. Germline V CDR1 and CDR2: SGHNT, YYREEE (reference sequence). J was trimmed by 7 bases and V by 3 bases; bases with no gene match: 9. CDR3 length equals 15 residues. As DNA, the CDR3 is TGTGCCAGCAGCTCGGAAGGGACTAGGGGGAATGAGCAGTTCTTC. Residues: CASSSEGTRGNEQFF.